A selection of T cell receptor beta chains follows, all from one sample in a study of T cells in localized non-small cell lung cancer. Here immunoSEQ multiplex PCR was the method, and the copy in TCRdb shows in-frame clones only, minus some. Of some 41,000 clones listed, approximately 83% are singletons. The sequencing here drew on PBMCs, taken before any cancer treatment. All receptors come from a man aged 35-69 years with stage II lung adenocarcinoma. CDR3s include the opening cysteine and the closing phenylalanine or tryptophan. The D gene is left open where the match is weak. A clone size is listed for some rows: how often the clone was seen (once, few, many), or a class if it is expanded.

J | size | length | D | V | DNA | CDR3
TRBJ2-1 | - | 16 | TRBD2 | TRBV11-2 | TGTGCCAGCAGCTTGACTAGCGACTCTTCGTGGAATGAGCAGTTCTTC | CASSLTSDSSWNEQFF
TRBJ1-1 | - | 14 | - | TRBV6-6 | TGTGCCAGCAGTTACAACCTCATGAACACTGAAGCTTTCTTT | CASSYNLMNTEAFF
TRBJ2-5 | - | 16 | TRBD2 | TRBV6-5 | TGTGCCAGCAGTTACTCTAGGCGGGAGGTGTCGGAGACCCAGTACTTC | CASSYSRREVSETQYF
TRBJ2-1 | once | 17 | TRBD2 | TRBV4-2 | TGTGCCAGCAGCCAAACTATAGCGGGGGGGTGGAAAAATGAGCAGTTCTTC | CASSQTIAGGWKNEQFF
TRBJ2-1 | - | 12 | - | TRBV6-4 | TGTGCCAGCAATCGGGACTACAATGAGCAGTTCTTC | CASNRDYNEQFF
TRBJ1-1 | - | 12 | - | TRBV10-3 | TGTGCCTCCTCGAGAACCAACACTGAAGCTTTCTTT | CASSRTNTEAFF
TRBJ2-4 | - | 13 | - | TRBV10-3 | TGTGCCATCAGTGAGTTGCAGGGGAGCATTCAGTACTTC | CAISELQGSIQYF
TRBJ2-7 | - | 15 | TRBD2 | TRBV5-6 | TGTGCCAGCAGCTCGACTAGCGGGGGCCCCTACGAGCAGTACTTC | CASSSTSGGPYEQYF
TRBJ2-7 | - | 16 | TRBD2 | TRBV6-1 | TGTGCCAGCAGTGAATTGGTTAGCGGGAGTTTCGCCGAGCAGTACTTC | CASSELVSGSFAEQYF
TRBJ1-6 | - | 15 | - | TRBV30 | TGTGCCTGGAGTCTGGGGAGCTCCTATAATTCACCCCTCCACTTT | CAWSLGSSYNSPLHF
TRBJ1-6 | - | 15 | TRBD1 | TRBV5-1 | TGCGCCAGCAGCTTGGAGGGACAGGGATTCTCACCCCTCCACTTT | CASSLEGQGFSPLHF
TRBJ2-2 | - | 14 | TRBD1 | TRBV28 | TGTGCCAGCAGGACAGGGGCGCAGACCGGGGAGCTGTTTTTT | CASRTGAQTGELFF
TRBJ1-1 | - | 13 | - | TRBV9 | TGTGCCAGCAGTGAAGACGGAAACACTGAAGCTTTCTTT | CASSEDGNTEAFF
TRBJ2-5 | - | 15 | - | TRBV9 | TGTGCCAGCAGCGTAGAGGGGGGCTGGGGAGAGACCCAGTACTTC | CASSVEGGWGETQYF
TRBJ1-1 | few | 13 | - | TRBV9 | TGTGCCAGCAGCTACCAAGTGAACACTGAAGCTTTCTTT | CASSYQVNTEAFF
TRBJ2-5 | - | 16 | - | TRBV27 | TGTGCCACGAAGGGGGCGGGACCCTCGTACCAAGAGACCCAGTACTTC | CATKGAGPSYQETQYF
TRBJ2-5 | - | 15 | TRBD2 | TRBV28 | TGTGCCAGCAGTACCTCTAGCGGGAGGATTGAGACCCAGTACTTC | CASSTSSGRIETQYF
TRBJ1-4 | - | 17 | - | TRBV28 | TGTGCCAGCAGTTTCTTGACAGCAGAAGTAACTAATGAAAAACTGTTTTTT | CASSFLTAEVTNEKLFF
TRBJ2-1 | - | 14 | TRBD2 | TRBV28 | TGTGCCAGCAGTCAATCGGGACTACTCAATGAGCAGTTCTTC | CASSQSGLLNEQFF
TRBJ1-1 | - | 14 | TRBD1 | TRBV6-5 | TGTGCCAGCAGGACGACAGGGGGCGGTACTGAAGCTTTCTTT | CASRTTGGGTEAFF